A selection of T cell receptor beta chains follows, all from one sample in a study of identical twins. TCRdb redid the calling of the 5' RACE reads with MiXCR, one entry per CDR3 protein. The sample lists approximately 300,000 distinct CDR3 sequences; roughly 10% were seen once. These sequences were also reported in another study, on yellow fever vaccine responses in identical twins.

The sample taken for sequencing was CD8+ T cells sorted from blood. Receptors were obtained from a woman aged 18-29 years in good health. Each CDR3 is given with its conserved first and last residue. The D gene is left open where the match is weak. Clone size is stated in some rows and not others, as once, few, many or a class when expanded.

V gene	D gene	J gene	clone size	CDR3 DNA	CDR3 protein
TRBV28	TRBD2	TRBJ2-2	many	TGTGCCAGCACCTGGGGACTAGCGCAAAGCCGGCGGGAGCTGTTTTTT	CASTWGLAQSRRELFF
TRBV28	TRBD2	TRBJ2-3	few	TGTGCCAGCAGTTTATCACTAGCGGACGCCACAGATACGCAGTATTTT	CASSLSLADATDTQYF
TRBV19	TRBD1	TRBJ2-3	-	TGTGCCAGTAGTATCGGACAGGGGTTGGCAGATACGCAGTATTTT	CASSIGQGLADTQYF
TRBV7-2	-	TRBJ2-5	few	TGTGCCAGCAGCTCGCCCCCCTTATACCAAGAGACCCAGTACTTC	CASSSPPLYQETQYF
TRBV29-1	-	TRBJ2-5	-	TGCAGCGTTGGCGGGACAACAAACCAAGAGACCCAGTACTTC	CSVGGTTNQETQYF
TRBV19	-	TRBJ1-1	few	TGTGCCAGTAGTAAGCGCCGGAACATGAACACTGAAGCTTTCTTT	CASSKRRNMNTEAFF
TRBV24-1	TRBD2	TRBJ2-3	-	TGTGCGACCTGTTATGTCAAGGGGTTGTCCGGGGGGGCTTTGGTCACAGATACGCAGTATTTT	CATCYVKGLSGGALVTDTQYF
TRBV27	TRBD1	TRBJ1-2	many	TGTGCCAGCTCGCTCACAGGGGTTGATGGCTACACCTTC	CASSLTGVDGYTF
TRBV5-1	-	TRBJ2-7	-	TGCGCCAGCAGCACGCGACCAGCGGAGCAGTACTTC	CASSTRPAEQYF
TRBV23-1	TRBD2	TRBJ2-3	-	TGCGCCAGCAGTCAATCCAGGGTCTTCATTCCGGTAGCGGGAGTACCAGATACGCAGTATTTT	CASSQSRVFIPVAGVPDTQYF
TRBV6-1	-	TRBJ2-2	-	TGTGCCAGCAGTGAAAAGGACACCGGGGAGCTGTTTTTT	CASSEKDTGELFF
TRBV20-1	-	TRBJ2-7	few	TGCAGTGCTAGAGATTTTGCAGGAGGTACCTACGAGCAGTACTTC	CSARDFAGGTYEQYF
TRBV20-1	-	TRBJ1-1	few	TGCAGTGCTAGACCACAGACAGGCTTGAACACTGAAGCTTTCTTT	CSARPQTGLNTEAFF
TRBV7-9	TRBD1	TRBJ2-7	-	TGTGTCAGCAGCTTAAGTCCCGGGACAGGGAGTTTCTACGAGCAGTACTTC	CVSSLSPGTGSFYEQYF
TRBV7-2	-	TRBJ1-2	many	TGTGCCAGCAGCTTACGGGAGAAGGCTAACTATGGCTACACCTTC	CASSLREKANYGYTF
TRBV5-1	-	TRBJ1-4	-	TGCGCCAGCAGCTTGGACAGCCTTAATGAAAAACTGTTTTTT	CASSLDSLNEKLFF
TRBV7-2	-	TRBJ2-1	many	TGTGCCAGCAGCTTCCCCGGTGGCTACAATGAGCAGTTCTTC	CASSFPGGYNEQFF
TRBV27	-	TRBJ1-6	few	TGTGCCAGCAGTATTAAGAGTCTGTTCCCCCTCCACTTT	CASSIKSLFPLHF
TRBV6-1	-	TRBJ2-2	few	TGTGCCAGCAGTGAAATTCCCCCCGGGGTATGGGACACCGGGGAGCTGTTTTTT	CASSEIPPGVWDTGELFF
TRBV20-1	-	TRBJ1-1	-	TGCAGTGCTAGGTCTGTCGCGAAAGTGAACACTGAAGCTTTCTTT	CSARSVAKVNTEAFF
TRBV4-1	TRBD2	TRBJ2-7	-	TGCGCCAGCAGCCAAGGGGGGACCGGACTAGCGGGCGAGCAGTACTTC	CASSQGGTGLAGEQYF
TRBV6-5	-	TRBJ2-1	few	TGTGCCAGCAGTGGCCCCCCACATGCCCGGTTCTTC	CASSGPPHARFF
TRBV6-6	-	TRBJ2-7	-	TGTGCCAGCACCAGGATAGACTACGAGCAGTACTTC	CASTRIDYEQYF
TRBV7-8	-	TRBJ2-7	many	TGTGCCAGCAGCTTCCCGGGAGAGGACTACGAGCAGTACTTC	CASSFPGEDYEQYF
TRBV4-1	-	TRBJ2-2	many	TGCGCCAGCAGCCACTGGGGCAACGGGGAGCTGTTTTTT	CASSHWGNGELFF
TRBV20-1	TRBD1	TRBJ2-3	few	TGCAGTGTAGGGGGCCCAGATACGCAGTATTTT	CSVGGPDTQYF
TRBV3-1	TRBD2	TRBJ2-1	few	TGTGCCAGCAGCCAGACTAGCGGGATCAATGAGCAGTTCTTC	CASSQTSGINEQFF
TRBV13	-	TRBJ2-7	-	TGTGCCAGCAGCCCAACACCAGGCGAGGCCTACGAGCAGTACTTC	CASSPTPGEAYEQYF
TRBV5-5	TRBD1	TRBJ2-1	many	TGTGCCAGCAGCTTGCCCACAGGGGACAATGAGCAGTTCTTC	CASSLPTGDNEQFF
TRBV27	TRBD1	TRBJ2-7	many	TGTGCCAGCAGTTGGGGACAGCCCTACGAGCAGTACTTC	CASSWGQPYEQYF
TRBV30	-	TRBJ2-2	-	TGTGCCTGGTGGAGGGGCACCGGGGAGCTGTTTTTT	CAWWRGTGELFF
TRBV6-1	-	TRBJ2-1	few	TGTGCCAGCAGAAGGACTACACCGACTCAGAGCCATGAGCAGTTCTTC	CASRRTTPTQSHEQFF
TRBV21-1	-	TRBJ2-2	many	TGTGCCAGCAGCAACTGGGGCACCGGGGAGCTGTTTTTT	CASSNWGTGELFF
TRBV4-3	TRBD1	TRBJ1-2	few	TGCGCCAGCAGCCAAGATCTATATACAGGGGTCTATGGCTACACCTTC	CASSQDLYTGVYGYTF
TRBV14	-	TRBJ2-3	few	TGTGCCAGCAGCCAGGAGGCGCGGACCACAGATACGCAGTATTTT	CASSQEARTTDTQYF
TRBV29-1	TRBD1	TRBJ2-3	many	TGCAGCGCGACCGGGACAGGGGTTGAAGATACGCAGTATTTT	CSATGTGVEDTQYF
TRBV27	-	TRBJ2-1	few	TGTGCCAGCAGTTTAGAGGTTATGGGGAATGAGCAGTTCTTC	CASSLEVMGNEQFF
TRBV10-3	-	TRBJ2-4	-	TGTGCCATCAGTGAGGGGTTCATTCAGTACTTC	CAISEGFIQYF
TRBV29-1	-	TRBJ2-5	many	TGCAGCGTTGAGGCAGGCTACCAAGAGACCCAGTACTTC	CSVEAGYQETQYF
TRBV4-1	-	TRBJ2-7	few	TGCGCCAGTAGCCAAGAGCAAGAGGACAACTCCTACGAGCAGTACTTC	CASSQEQEDNSYEQYF
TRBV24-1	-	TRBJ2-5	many	TGTGCCATTAGAACTTCCGGAGAAGAGACCCAGTACTTC	CAIRTSGEETQYF
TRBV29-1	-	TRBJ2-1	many	TGCAGCGTTCAGCGGGACAATGAGCAGTTCTTC	CSVQRDNEQFF